Listed here is a single T cell receptor beta chain. The ends were cut back, 0 bases at V and 3 bases at J, with 9 bases in the middle. This CDR3 is built from 15 residues. The germline V gene has CDR1 MGHRA and CDR2 YSYEKL. Assay: immunoSEQ multiplex PCR; the TCRdb copy retains only in-frame clones and omits some. The sample has 120,000 or so clones, more than 65% seen once. This record belongs to a study of blood T cell repertoires in COVID-19. Overall study: Samples representing acute and convalescent COVID-19 were sourced from the United States, Italy and Spain. In each case, the material was cDNA or gDNA derived from T cells, B-cell-depleted T cells, or PBMCs.

The clonotype was recovered from a human donor in a cohort sampled during active COVID-19. V and J are TRBV4-1 and TRBJ1-5, with D possibly TRBD1 on 5 matching bases. Sequencing was performed on peripheral blood. The CDR3 sequence: CASSQDRQYNQPQHF. Written as DNA, the CDR3 is TGCGCCAGCAGCCAAGATCGACAGTACAATCAGCCCCAGCATTTT.